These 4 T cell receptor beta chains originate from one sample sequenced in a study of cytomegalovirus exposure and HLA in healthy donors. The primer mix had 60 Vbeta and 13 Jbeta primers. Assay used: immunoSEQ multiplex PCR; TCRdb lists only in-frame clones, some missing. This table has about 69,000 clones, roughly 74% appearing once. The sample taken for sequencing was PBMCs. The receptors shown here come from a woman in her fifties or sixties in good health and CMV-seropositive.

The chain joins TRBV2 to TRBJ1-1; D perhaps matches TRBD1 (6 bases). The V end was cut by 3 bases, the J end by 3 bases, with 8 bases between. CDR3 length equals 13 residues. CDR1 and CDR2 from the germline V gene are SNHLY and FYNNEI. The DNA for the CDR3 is TGTGCCAGCAGTGACAGGGGACACACTGAAGCTTTCTTT. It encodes CASSDRGHTEAFF.

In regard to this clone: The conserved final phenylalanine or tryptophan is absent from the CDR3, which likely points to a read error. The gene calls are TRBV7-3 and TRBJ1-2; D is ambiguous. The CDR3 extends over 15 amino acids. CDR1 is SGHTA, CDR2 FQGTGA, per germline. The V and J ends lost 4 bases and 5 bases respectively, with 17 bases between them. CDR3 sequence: CASSYPGNQRYGYTV. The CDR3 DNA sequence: TGTGCCAGCAGCTACCCAGGAAATCAACGGTATGGCTACACCGTC.

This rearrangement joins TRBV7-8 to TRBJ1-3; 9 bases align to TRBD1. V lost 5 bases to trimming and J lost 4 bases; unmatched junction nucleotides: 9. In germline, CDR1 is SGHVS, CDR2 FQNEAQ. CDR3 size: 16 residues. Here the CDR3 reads CASSPRDRADGNTIYF. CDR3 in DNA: TGTGCCAGCAGCCCACGGGACAGGGCCGACGGAAACACCATATATTTT.

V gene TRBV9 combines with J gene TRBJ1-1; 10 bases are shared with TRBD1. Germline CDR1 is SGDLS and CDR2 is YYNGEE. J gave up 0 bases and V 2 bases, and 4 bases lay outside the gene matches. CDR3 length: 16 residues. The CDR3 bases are TGTGCCAGCAGCGTGACAGGGGGCCTAATGAACACTGAAGCTTTCTTT. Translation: CASSVTGGLMNTEAFF.